One sample yielded the 15 T cell receptor beta chains listed below, sequenced in a study of blood T cells in healthy people across ages. The use of a sample-barcoded 5' primer and a J-beta primer mix characterized a second PCR of roughly 6 to 11 cycles. TCRdb ran MiXCR on the 5' RACE reads and lists one entry per CDR3 protein. This table has approximately 830,000 distinct CDR3 sequences, 62% appearing once. What was sequenced was blood. These receptors came from a man in his thirties or forties in good health.

The rearrangement uses TRBV2 and TRBJ1-5, with 8 nucleotides matching TRBD1. Germline assignment: CDR1 SNHLY and CDR2 FYNNEI. The length of the CDR3 is 14 residues. V lost 9 bases to trimming and J lost 3 bases; unmatched junction nucleotides: 7. DNA for the CDR3: TGTGCCAGTAAACAGGGGGAGCACAATCAGCCCCAGCATTTT. Protein sequence: CASKQGEHNQPQHF.

CDR3 protein: CSAHYGDSQPQHF. DNA of the CDR3: TGCAGTGCCCACTACGGGGACAGTCAGCCCCAGCATTTT. The chain links TRBV20-1 to TRBJ1-5; 7 bases fit TRBD1. V dropped 6 bases and J dropped 6; count of bases not matched to a gene: 8. Germline V gene lookup returns CDR1 DFQATT and CDR2 SNEGSKA (reference sequence). CDR3 size: 13 residues.

The rearrangement joins TRBV7-2 to TRBJ2-7; TRBD2 aligns across 13 bases. The germline CDR1 and CDR2 sequences are SGHTA and FQGNSA. V shed 2 bases, J shed 2 bases, and the junction held 6 bases outside the gene matches. The length of the CDR3 is 17 residues. The DNA for the CDR3 is TGTGCCAGCAGCTTAACTAGCGGGGGGGTGGAACCCTACGAGCAGTACTTC. This sequence encodes CASSLTSGGVEPYEQYF.

This clonotype was detected a few times. The chain uses TRBV4-2 and TRBJ1-2; D may be TRBD1 (6 bases). The CDR3 is 13 residues long. Germline values: CDR1 LGHNA, CDR2 YNFKEQ. V dropped 3 bases and J dropped 6 bases, with 11 bases sitting between them. The CDR3 reads CASSQGTRDGYTF. The CDR3 DNA reads as TGTGCCAGCAGCCAGGGGACAAGGGATGGCTACACCTTC.

V is TRBV12-3 or TRBV12-4 and J is TRBJ2-1, with 7 bases lining up with TRBD2. CDR3 size: 17 residues. The V segment lost 1 base and the J segment 0 bases; nucleotides outside the gene matches: 6. The CDR3 is CASSLGLAVSSYNEQFF. Here the CDR3 DNA reads TGTGCCAGCAGTTTAGGGCTAGCGGTAAGCTCCTACAATGAGCAGTTCTTC.

The chain is built from TRBV29-1 and TRBJ2-3; possible D gene TRBD2, 6 bases. V gave up 4 bases and J gave up 2 bases, with 10 bases separating them. This CDR3 region has 13 residues. Germline V CDR1 and CDR2: SQVTM, ANQGSEA. The CDR3 region is CSVGRGVTDTQYF. The CDR3, as DNA: TGCAGCGTTGGTCGCGGGGTCACAGATACGCAGTATTTT.

The chain couples TRBV9 to TRBJ2-2; no firm D call. The V gene lost 4 bases and the J gene lost 8 bases, with 12 bases spanning the gap. The CDR3 is made up of 13 amino acids. In germline, CDR1 is SGDLS, CDR2 YYNGEE. CDR3 region: CASSIRTAGELFF. Here the CDR3 DNA reads TGTGCCAGCAGCATCCGGACGGCTGGGGAGCTGTTTTTT.

This sequence joins TRBV25-1 and TRBJ1-6; D is uncertain. Germline V lookup: CDR1 MGHDK, CDR2 SYGVNS. V was pared by 4 bases and J by 6 bases, with 16 bases between. The CDR3 length is 16 residues. This CDR3 is CASSVYIGSGNSPLHF. As DNA, the CDR3 is TGTGCCAGCAGTGTTTATATTGGCAGCGGTAATTCACCCCTCCACTTT.

The chain recombines TRBV3-1 with TRBJ1-5; unclear D gene. Germline values: CDR1 LGHDT, CDR2 YNNKEL (reference sequence). There are 14 residues in the CDR3. The V end lost 4 bases, the J end lost 9 bases, and 16 bases lay between the germline ends. The CDR3 region is CASSPSPQMGPQHF. In DNA form, the CDR3 reads TGTGCCAGCAGCCCGAGCCCGCAAATGGGGCCCCAGCATTTT.

The CDR3 DNA follows: TGTGCCAGCACCAACTTCGGGACAGGGGTTTCTGGGGCCAACGTCCTGACTTTC. It encodes CASTNFGTGVSGANVLTF. V gene TRBV27 combines with J gene TRBJ2-6; 10 nucleotides agree with TRBD1. The CDR3 is 18 residues long. The V and J ends lost 7 bases and 1 base, in that order; junction bases with no gene match: 10. Germline V gene data show CDR1 as MNHEY and CDR2 as SMNVEV (reference sequence).

Comments on this clonotype: The junction departs from the called germline gene at one end, perhaps through a read error. The V and J genes are TRBV20-1 and TRBJ1-2; D remains unclear. This CDR3 spans 14 amino acids. Germline lookup yields CDR1 DFQATT and CDR2 SNEGSKA (reference sequence). The CDR3 loop is CGARDIGPRRGYTF. The CDR3 DNA reads as TGCGGTGCTAGAGATATAGGGCCGAGAAGGGGCTACACCTTC.

V is TRBV5-1 and J is TRBJ2-5; D gene ambiguous. The DNA end favors TRBJ2-7, so the J call may be wrong. The length of the CDR3 is 14 residues. CDR1 and CDR2 from the germline V gene are SGHRS and YFSETQ. Here the CDR3 reads CASNSAVTPSEQYF. The CDR3 region has the DNA TGCGCCAGCAACTCGGCAGTCACTCCCTCCGAGCAGTACTTC.

V gene TRBV7-3 combines with J gene TRBJ2-1; D may be TRBD2 (6 bases). Trimming removed 5 bases at V and 9 bases at J, with 14 bases between. CDR3 length: 13 amino acids. CDR1 and CDR2 from the germline V gene are SGHTA and FQGTGA. CDR3 DNA sequence: TGTGCCAGCAGCGTAAGGATGGGAGGTGAGCAGTTCTTC. This gives the protein CASSVRMGGEQFF.

This chain uses TRBV6-2 or TRBV6-3 with TRBJ2-7; no clear D gene. Germline V CDR1 and CDR2: MNHEY, SVGEGT. Trimming pared 6 bases from V and 5 bases from J, leaving 8 bases between. This CDR3 is 11 amino acids long. CDR3 nucleotide sequence: TGTGCCAGCAGGATATCCGACGAGCAGTACTTC. Residues: CASRISDEQYF.

Only a few counts were recorded for this clonotype. This rearrangement joins TRBV10-3 to TRBJ2-7, with 11 bases that match TRBD2. Trimming at V came to 5 bases and at J to 3 bases, leaving 3 bases not matched to a gene. The CDR3 sequence is 14 residues long. CDR1 ENHRY and CDR2 SYGVKD come from the germline V gene. CDR3 bases: TGTGCCATCAGTCCGGGACTAGCGGACTACGAGCAGTACTTC. Protein: CAISPGLADYEQYF.